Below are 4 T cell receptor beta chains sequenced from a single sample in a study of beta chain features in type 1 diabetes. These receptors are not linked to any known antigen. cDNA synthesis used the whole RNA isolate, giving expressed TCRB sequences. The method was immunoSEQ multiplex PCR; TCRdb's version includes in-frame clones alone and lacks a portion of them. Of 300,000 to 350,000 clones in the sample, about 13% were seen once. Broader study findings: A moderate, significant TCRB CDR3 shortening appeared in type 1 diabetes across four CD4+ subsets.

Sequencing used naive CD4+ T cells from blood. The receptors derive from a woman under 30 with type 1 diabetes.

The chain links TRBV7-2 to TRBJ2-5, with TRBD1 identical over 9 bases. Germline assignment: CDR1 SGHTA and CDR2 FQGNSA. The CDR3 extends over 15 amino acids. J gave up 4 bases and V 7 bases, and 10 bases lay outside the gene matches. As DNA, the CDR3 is TGTGCCAGCACCCGGCCGGGGACAGGGAGAGAGACCCAGTACTTC. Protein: CASTRPGTGRETQYF.

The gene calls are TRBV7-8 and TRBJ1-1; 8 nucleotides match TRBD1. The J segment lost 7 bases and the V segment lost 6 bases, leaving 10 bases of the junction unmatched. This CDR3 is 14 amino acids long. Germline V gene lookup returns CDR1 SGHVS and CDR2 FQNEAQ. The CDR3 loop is CASRKARTGLEAFF. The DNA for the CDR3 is TGTGCCAGCAGAAAGGCTCGGACAGGGCTTGAAGCTTTCTTT.

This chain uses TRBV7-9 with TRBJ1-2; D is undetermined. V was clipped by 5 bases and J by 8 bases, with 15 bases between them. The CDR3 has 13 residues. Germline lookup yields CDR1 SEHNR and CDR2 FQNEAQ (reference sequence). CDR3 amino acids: CASSHRGGSGYTF. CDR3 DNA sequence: TGTGCCAGCAGCCACCGCGGTGGGAGCGGCTACACCTTC.

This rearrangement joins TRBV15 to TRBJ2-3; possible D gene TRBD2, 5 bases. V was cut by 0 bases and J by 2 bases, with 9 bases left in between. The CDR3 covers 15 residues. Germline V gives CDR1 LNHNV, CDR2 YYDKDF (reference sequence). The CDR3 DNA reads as TGTGCCACCAGCAGAGATCGCGGGCTCACAGATACGCAGTATTTT. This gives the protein CATSRDRGLTDTQYF.